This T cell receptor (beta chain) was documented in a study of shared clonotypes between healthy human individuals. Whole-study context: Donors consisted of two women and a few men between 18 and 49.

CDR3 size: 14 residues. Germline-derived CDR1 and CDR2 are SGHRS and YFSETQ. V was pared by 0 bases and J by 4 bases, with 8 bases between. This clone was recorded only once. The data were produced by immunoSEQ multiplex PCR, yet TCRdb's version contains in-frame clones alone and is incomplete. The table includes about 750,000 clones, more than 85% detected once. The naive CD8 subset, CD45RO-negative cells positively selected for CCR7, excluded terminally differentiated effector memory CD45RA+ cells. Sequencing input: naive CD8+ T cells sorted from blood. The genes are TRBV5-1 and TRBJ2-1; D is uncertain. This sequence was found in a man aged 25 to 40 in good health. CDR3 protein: CASSLGVEYNEQFF. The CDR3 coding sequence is TGCGCCAGCAGCTTGGGGGTGGAGTACAATGAGCAGTTCTTC. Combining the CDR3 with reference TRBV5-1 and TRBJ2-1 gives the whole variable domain KAGVTQTPRYLIKTRGQQVTLSCSPISGHRSVSWYQQTPGQGLQFLFEYFSETQRNKGNFPGRFSGRQFSNSRSEMNVSTLELGDSALYLCASSLGVEYNEQFFGPGTRLTVL.